These 30 T cell receptor beta chains were sequenced from one sample in a study of identifying expanded T cells in peripheral blood. Generated by immunoSEQ multiplex PCR, the TCRdb table keeps only in-frame clones and is missing some. The sample records about 110,000 clones, about 88% being singletons. The sample consisted of blood. These receptors all come from a person aged 18-70 years in good health.

The genes are TRBV7-9 and TRBJ2-1; TRBD2 matches at 10 bases. Germline-derived CDR1 and CDR2 are SEHNR and FQNEAQ (reference sequence). With 7 bases clipped from V and 4 bases from J, the junction kept 13 bases outside the gene matches. This CDR3 region has 17 residues. CDR3 region: CASTRAGGAEGYNEQFF. CDR3 in DNA: TGTGCCAGCACCAGAGCGGGAGGGGCAGAGGGATACAATGAGCAGTTCTTC.

The chain employs TRBV6-5 and TRBJ2-7, with D possibly being TRBD1 or TRBD2 (5 bases each). Germline V CDR1 and CDR2: MNHEY, SVGAGI. This CDR3 has 15 amino acids. Deletions cut 6 bases from V and 2 bases from J, with 17 bases between. The CDR3 bases are TGTGCCAGCAGACAGTACCGGGACGGACCCTACGAGCAGTACTTC. Amino acid sequence: CASRQYRDGPYEQYF.

A single count supports this clone. V and J are TRBV7-6 and TRBJ1-4, with D possibly being TRBD1 (5 bases). Per the germline V gene, CDR1 is SGHVS and CDR2 is FNYEAQ. This CDR3 has 16 residues. Trimming left V 3 bases short and J 8 bases short, with 19 bases between. The CDR3 loop reads CASSFAAGSRREKLFF. CDR3 nucleotides: TGTGCCAGCAGCTTCGCTGCAGGGTCCCGGCGGGAAAAACTGTTTTTT.

V is TRBV7-6 and J is TRBJ1-2; D perhaps matches TRBD1 (6 bases). Germline assignment: CDR1 SGHVS and CDR2 FNYEAQ. Trimming cost V 3 bases and J 7 bases, with 12 bases left between them. The CDR3 consists of 13 residues. CDR3: CASSFNRDGGYTF. The CDR3 nucleotides read TGTGCCAGCAGCTTTAACAGGGACGGTGGCTACACCTTC. Full variable domain (remainder filled in from reference TRBV7-6 and TRBJ1-2): GAGVSQSPRYKVTKRGQDVALRCDPISGHVSLYWYRQALGQGPEFLTYFNYEAQQDKSGLPNDRFSAERPEGSISTLTIQRTEQRDSAMYRCASSFNRDGGYTFGSGTRLTVV.

V usage is TRBV11-2 and J usage is TRBJ1-1; D unresolved. The CDR3 extends over 14 amino acids. In germline, CDR1 is SGHAT, CDR2 FQNNGV. V lost 5 bases, J lost 1 base, and 11 bases lay in between. The CDR3 spells CASSKGPENTEAFF. The CDR3 coding sequence is TGTGCCAGCAGCAAAGGCCCGGAGAACACTGAAGCTTTCTTT.

The rearrangement joins TRBV2 to TRBJ1-2; D is possibly TRBD1 (5 bases). Germline lookup yields CDR1 SNHLY and CDR2 FYNNEI. This CDR3 spans 11 amino acids. V lost 7 bases and J lost 7, with 10 bases in between. The CDR3 coding sequence is TGTGCCAGCACCGGGGGTGGTGGCTACACCTTC. Its translation is CASTGGGGYTF.

The chain is built from TRBV23-1 and TRBJ1-3; 8 bases are a match to TRBD1. TRBV23-1 is assigned to the ORF class and has an uncertain function. After removal of 3 bases from V and 3 bases from J, the junction contained 7 bases not matched to a gene. CDR3 length equals 16 residues. CDR3 sequence: CASSHHGTGYGNTIYF. DNA of the CDR3: TGCGCCAGCAGTCACCACGGGACAGGATATGGAAACACCATATATTTT.

This chain uses TRBV11-3 with TRBJ2-1; D is possibly TRBD2 (6 bases). V was pared by 5 bases and J by 3 bases, with 14 bases between. This CDR3 has 15 amino acids. CDR1 and CDR2 from the germline V gene are SGHNT and YENEEA. The CDR3 region has the DNA TGTGCCAGCAGCACCTGGCAGGGAGGCTACAATGAGCAGTTCTTC. Residues: CASSTWQGGYNEQFF.

This clone was recorded only once. The chain couples TRBV7-2 to TRBJ2-5; D might be TRBD1 (6 bases). Trimming cost V 5 bases and J 3 bases, with 16 bases left between them. Germline CDR1 reads SGHTA; CDR2 reads FQGNSA. This CDR3 comprises 15 residues. The CDR3 sequence is CASSPRGAGEETQYF. The CDR3, as DNA: TGTGCCAGCAGCCCAAGAGGGGCAGGGGAAGAGACCCAGTACTTC.

The gene calls are TRBV9 and TRBJ2-2, with 7 bases fitting TRBD2. J gave up 3 bases and V 2 bases, and 7 bases lay outside the gene matches. The CDR3 spans 16 residues. Looked up from germline, CDR1 is SGDLS and CDR2 is YYNGEE. CDR3 DNA sequence: TGTGCCAGCAGCGTCCAAAGGGAGGGGTACACCGGGGAGCTGTTTTTT. Its translation: CASSVQREGYTGELFF.

V is TRBV16 and J is TRBJ1-2; D call uncertain. V was trimmed by 7 bases and J by 0 bases, leaving 9 bases between them. CDR1 and CDR2 from the germline V gene are KGHSY and FQNENV. The CDR3 runs 13 residues. The DNA of the CDR3 is TGTGCCAGCACCTACGTAGCTAACTATGGCTACACCTTC. Protein: CASTYVANYGYTF. The full variable domain, its missing parts supplied by reference TRBV16 and TRBJ1-2, is GEEVAQTPKHLVRGEGQKAKLYCAPIKGHSYVFWYQQVLKNEFKFLISFQNENVFDETGMPKERFSAKCLPNSPCSLEIQATKLEDSAVYFCASTYVANYGYTFGSGTRLTVV.

J is TRBJ2-1 and V is TRBV7-9; D is perhaps TRBD1 or TRBD2 (5 bases each). CDR1 SEHNR and CDR2 FQNEAQ come from the germline V gene (reference sequence). V was clipped by 6 bases and J by 9 bases, with 21 bases between them. The CDR3 is 15 amino acids. The CDR3 bases are TGTGCCAGCAGTTCGAGGGACCGGCCCTTCGGTGAGCAGTTCTTC. It specifies CASSSRDRPFGEQFF.

This chain connects TRBV27 to TRBJ1-5; TRBD1 aligns across 8 bases. The J segment lost 9 bases and the V segment lost 5 bases, leaving 12 bases of the junction unmatched. CDR1 MNHEY and CDR2 SMNVEV come from the germline V gene (reference sequence). The CDR3 sequence is 15 residues long. The CDR3 DNA sequence: TGTGCCAGCAGTCCCTTCGGGACAGGCCCGAGGCCCCAGCATTTT. Translation gives CASSPFGTGPRPQHF.

The V call is TRBV6-1, the J call TRBJ2-3, with 7 bases that match TRBD2. After removal of 1 base from V and 10 bases from J, the junction contained 8 bases not matched to a gene. The CDR3 is 14 residues long. CDR1 is MNHNS and CDR2 is SASEGT in the germline V gene. This CDR3 reads CASSEVSGGGSQYF. CDR3 sequence (DNA): TGTGCCAGCAGTGAAGTTTCGGGGGGTGGATCGCAGTATTTT.

The chain uses TRBV10-3 and TRBJ2-4; the D is unclear. Germline CDR1 reads ENHRY; CDR2 reads SYGVKD. V shed 5 bases and J shed 3 bases, with 11 bases lying between them. This CDR3 region has 14 residues. For the CDR3, the DNA is TGTGCCATCAGTAACTGGGGTGACAAAAACATTCAGTACTTC. Amino acid sequence: CAISNWGDKNIQYF.

This chain joins TRBV5-1 and TRBJ1-6; 7 bases are a match to TRBD1. The CDR3 sequence is 15 residues long. CDR1 is SGHRS and CDR2 is YFSETQ in the germline V gene. The J segment lost 4 bases and the V segment lost 1 base, leaving 2 bases of the junction unmatched. CDR3 residues: CASSLTGEYNSPLHF. The CDR3 DNA reads as TGCGCCAGCAGCTTGACAGGGGAGTATAATTCACCCCTCCACTTT.

J is TRBJ2-1 and V is TRBV27; 8 bases map to TRBD2. V was clipped by 6 bases and J by 9 bases; unmatched bases: 13. This CDR3 is 15 amino acids long. Germline CDR1 MNHEY, CDR2 SMNVEV (reference sequence). The CDR3 protein is CASSHRERGRGEQFF. DNA of the CDR3: TGTGCCAGCAGCCATCGGGAGCGGGGGCGTGGTGAGCAGTTCTTC.

The chain has TRBV29-1 and TRBJ2-5; no definite D call. Germline V gene data show CDR1 as SQVTM and CDR2 as ANQGSEA. V was shortened by 7 bases and J by 0 bases, with 12 bases between the two germline ends. CDR3 size: 13 residues. The DNA of the CDR3 is TGCAGCGCCCAAGACGGCTACCAAGAGACCCAGTACTTC. This sequence encodes CSAQDGYQETQYF.

This sequence joins TRBV27 and TRBJ2-3, with TRBD1 matching 12 bases. Germline CDR1 reads MNHEY; CDR2 reads SMNVEV (reference sequence). The CDR3 loop spans 13 amino acids. V was pared by 9 bases and J by 4 bases, with 2 bases of the junction left unmatched. The CDR3 DNA reads as TGTGCCAGTAGGGACAGGGGGCCAGATACGCAGTATTTT. This sequence encodes CASRDRGPDTQYF.

For the CDR3, the DNA is TGTGCCAGCAGCCATTCGCAGGGGCGCCGCCAAGACTATGGCTACACCTTC. Protein product: CASSHSQGRRQDYGYTF. The rearrangement joins TRBV7-9 to TRBJ1-2, with D possibly matching TRBD1 (6 bases). The CDR3 contains 17 residues. Trimming took off 5 bases at V and 3 bases at J, with 22 bases between the two ends. The germline CDR1 and CDR2 sequences are SEHNR and FQNEAQ (reference sequence).

The chain joins TRBV7-9 to TRBJ2-2; D might be TRBD1 (5 bases). CDR1 is SEHNR and CDR2 is FQNEAQ in the germline V gene (reference sequence). The V end lost 5 bases, the J end lost 0 bases, and 16 bases lay between the germline ends. This CDR3 region has 17 residues. In nucleotides, the CDR3 is TGTGCCAGCAGCCAACGACAGCCCCTGGCGAACACCGGGGAGCTGTTTTTT. Translation: CASSQRQPLANTGELFF.

V usage is TRBV10-3 and J usage is TRBJ1-4, with D uncertain. Germline V gives CDR1 ENHRY, CDR2 SYGVKD. V was trimmed by 2 bases and J by 2 bases, leaving 12 bases between them. The CDR3 totals 16 residues. The CDR3 sequence: CAISESGAATNEKLFF. Here the CDR3 DNA reads TGTGCCATCAGTGAGAGCGGCGCAGCTACTAATGAAAAACTGTTTTTT.

The chain uses TRBV4-3 and TRBJ2-7; D is perhaps TRBD2 (6 bases). CDR3 size: 14 residues. V shed 0 bases and J shed 1 base, with 7 bases lying between them. In germline, CDR1 is LGHNA, CDR2 YSLEER. In DNA, the CDR3 is TGCGCCAGCAGCCAAGAAGGAGGGTCCTACGAGCAGTACTTC. The encoded protein is CASSQEGGSYEQYF.

The V and J genes are TRBV5-1 and TRBJ1-2; D call uncertain. The ends were cut back, 0 bases at V and 2 bases at J, with 8 bases in the middle. CDR1 and CDR2 from the germline V gene are SGHRS and YFSETQ. The CDR3 spans 14 residues. CDR3 residues: CASSLADANYGYTF. For the CDR3, the DNA is TGCGCCAGCAGCTTGGCGGATGCCAACTATGGCTACACCTTC.

V is TRBV6-4 and J is TRBJ2-1; 7 bases are shared with TRBD2. V trimming: 5 bases; J trimming: 7 bases; junction bases outside the gene matches: 8. The CDR3 covers 14 residues. CDR1 and CDR2 (germline): MRHNA, SNTAGT. The CDR3 region has the DNA TGTGCCAGCAGTTTCGGCGGGGGAGGAAATGAGCAGTTCTTC. This codes for CASSFGGGGNEQFF.

This chain connects TRBV6-5 to TRBJ1-2; the D gene is possibly TRBD1 (5 bases). The V and J ends lost 5 bases and 5 bases respectively, with 12 bases between them. Germline assignment: CDR1 MNHEY and CDR2 SVGAGI. This CDR3 has 13 residues. This CDR3 is CASSAGTWYGYTF. Here the CDR3 DNA reads TGTGCCAGCAGTGCCGGGACCTGGTATGGCTACACCTTC.

The rearrangement links TRBV28 to TRBJ2-7, with 14 bases aligning to TRBD2. This CDR3 has 16 amino acids. V shed 6 bases, J shed 6 bases, and the junction held 10 bases outside the gene matches. CDR1 is MDHEN and CDR2 is SYDVKM in the germline V gene. The CDR3 protein is CASSIGPGLAGAEQYF. The CDR3 DNA is TGTGCCAGCAGCATCGGGCCGGGACTAGCGGGAGCCGAGCAGTACTTC.

The J gene is TRBJ2-3, the V gene TRBV7-2, with D perhaps matching TRBD2 (6 bases). This CDR3 is 16 amino acids long. V lost 3 bases and J lost 1, with 14 bases in between. Germline loops: CDR1 SGHTA, CDR2 FQGNSA. The chain's CDR3 is CASSFVAAPGTDTQYF. CDR3 coding DNA: TGTGCCAGCAGCTTCGTAGCGGCTCCAGGCACAGATACGCAGTATTTT.

This chain connects TRBV5-5 to TRBJ2-5; a weak D match, TRBD2 (5 bases). Deletions cut 5 bases from V and 0 bases from J, with 14 bases between. Per the germline V gene, CDR1 is SGHKS and CDR2 is YYEKEE (reference sequence). The length of the CDR3 is 15 residues. The CDR3, as DNA: TGTGCCAGCAGGACCCGGTGGGAGTACCAAGAGACCCAGTACTTC. Amino acids: CASRTRWEYQETQYF. Variable domain in full (rest from reference TRBV5-5 and TRBJ2-5): DAGVTQSPTHLIKTRGQQVTLRCSPISGHKSVSWYQQVLGQGPQFIFQYYEKEERGRGNFPDRFSARQFPNYSSELNVNALLLGDSALYLCASRTRWEYQETQYFGPGTRLLVL.

The gene calls are TRBV6-5 and TRBJ2-7; maybe TRBD1 (5 bases). CDR3 length: 14 amino acids. Germline CDR1 MNHEY, CDR2 SVGAGI. Trimming cost V 2 bases and J 2 bases, with 10 bases left between them. CDR3 in amino acids: CASSYLDSPYEQYF. The CDR3 region has the DNA TGTGCCAGCAGTTACCTCGACAGCCCCTACGAGCAGTACTTC.